This T cell receptor beta chain is from a study of blood T cells in healthy people across ages. General study findings and limits: Measured against age, TCR beta diversity per million T cells decreased in a roughly linear manner.

To note about this clonotype: Its antigen is unidentified.

Every sample gave at least 6 micrograms of total RNA when it was extracted. V was shortened by 0 bases and J by 0 bases, with 10 bases between the two germline ends. The CDR3 is 15 residues long. The germline CDR1 and CDR2 sequences are SGHRS and YFSETQ. Sample-barcoded 5' priming and a J-beta primer mix drove a second PCR of roughly 6 to 12 cycles. TCRdb recomputed calls from the 5' RACE reads with MiXCR, one row per CDR3 protein. The data show fewer than 900,000 distinct CDR3 sequences, with approximately 35% seen just once and 10% to 15% held by the top ten. The sequence derives from a young man in good health. The chain uses TRBV5-1 and TRBJ2-7; D not certain. Sequencing input: blood. The CDR3 coding sequence is TGCGCCAGCAGCTTGGGAGCAGCCGACTCCTACGAGCAGTACTTC. This codes for CASSLGAADSYEQYF.